A single sample gave rise to the 9 T cell receptor beta chains below, sequenced in a study of T-cell reconstitution after alpha-beta-depleted transplantation in children. Unique molecular identifiers were incorporated when the TCRbeta library was constructed. TCRdb fed the PCR reads into MiXCR, producing one record per CDR3 protein. The table lists about 340,000 distinct CDR3 sequences, approximately 10% of them singletons. The sample was PBMCs from the stem cell graft donor, taken from the stem cell graft. The receptors shown here come from a human donor who donated a stem cell graft to a child with acute lymphoblastic leukemia.

V and J are TRBV7-9 and TRBJ2-1; TRBD2 matches 8 bases. This CDR3 is 15 amino acids long. Trimming cost V 1 base and J 8 bases; bases outside gene matches: 7. Germline assignment: CDR1 SEHNR and CDR2 FQNEAQ (reference sequence). In DNA, the CDR3 is TGTGCCAGCAGCTTAGTTGTAGCGGGATTGTATGAGCAGTTCTTC. This encodes CASSLVVAGLYEQFF.

This clonotype has at least ten counts. This sequence joins TRBV28 and TRBJ1-1; D is possibly TRBD1 (5 bases). There are 13 residues in the CDR3. V was shortened by 10 bases and J by 1 base, with 13 bases between the two germline ends. Germline values: CDR1 MDHEN, CDR2 SYDVKM. The CDR3, as DNA: TGTGCCAACAGACAGCATCCGAACACTGAAGCTTTCTTT. Its translation is CANRQHPNTEAFF.

This clonotype turned up a few times. A read error may account for a junction end that differs from germline. The chain carries TRBV7-9 and TRBJ2-3, with a tentative D call TRBD1 (6 bases). The CDR3 length is 15 residues. Germline V gene data show CDR1 as SEHNR and CDR2 as FQNEAQ (reference sequence). CDR3 region: CASSLAQGRTDTQYF. CDR3 nucleotides: TGTGCCAGCAGCTTAGCTCAGGGGCGCACGGATACGCAGTATTTT. The whole variable domain, filled in from reference TRBV7-9 and TRBJ2-3, reads DTGVSQNPRHKITKRGQNVTFRCDPISEHNRLYWYRQTLGQGPEFLTYFQNEAQLEKSRLLSDRFSAERPKGSFSTLEIQRTEQGDSAMYLCASSLAQGRTDTQYFGPGTRLTVL.

This clonotype was detected a few times. V gene TRBV7-2 combines with J gene TRBJ1-5; the D is unclear. The V and J ends lost 2 bases and 4 bases respectively, with 9 bases between them. Germline assignment: CDR1 SGHTA and CDR2 FQGNSA. CDR3 length equals 14 residues. The CDR3 region has the DNA TGTGCCAGCAGCTTACTTCTGGGTAATCAGCCCCAGCATTTT. Amino acid sequence: CASSLLLGNQPQHF. Combining the CDR3 with reference TRBV7-2 and TRBJ1-5 gives the whole variable domain GAGVSQSPSNKVTEKGKDVELRCDPISGHTALYWYRQSLGQGLEFLIYFQGNSAPDKSGLPSDRFSAERTGGSVSTLTIQRTQQEDSAVYLCASSLLLGNQPQHFGDGTRLSIL.

This clonotype was counted only a few times. This chain connects TRBV7-2 to TRBJ2-5, with D tentatively TRBD2 (6 bases). With 4 bases removed from V and 4 bases from J, the gap between germline ends came to 19 bases. Germline CDR1 SGHTA, CDR2 FQGNSA. The length of the CDR3 is 16 residues. CDR3: CASSSGSAGYGETQYF. CDR3 in DNA: TGTGCCAGCAGCTCCGGTTCGGCGGGGTACGGAGAGACCCAGTACTTC. Looking up the rest from reference TRBV7-2 and TRBJ2-5 gives the full variable domain: GAGVSQSPSNKVTEKGKDVELRCDPISGHTALYWYRQSLGQGLEFLIYFQGNSAPDKSGLPSDRFSAERTGGSVSTLTIQRTQQEDSAVYLCASSSGSAGYGETQYFGPGTRLLVL.

The rearrangement joins TRBV28 to TRBJ1-4, with 7 bases aligning to TRBD1. Germline values: CDR1 MDHEN, CDR2 SYDVKM. With 6 bases clipped from V and 5 bases from J, the junction kept 9 bases outside the gene matches. CDR3 size: 15 residues. CDR3 DNA sequence: TGTGCCAGCAGCCCCTCCGGGACAGAGAATGAAAAACTGTTTTTT. As protein: CASSPSGTENEKLFF. Filled out from reference TRBV28 and TRBJ1-4, the complete variable domain reads DVKVTQSSRYLVKRTGEKVFLECVQDMDHENMFWYRQDPGLGLRLIYFSYDVKMKEKGDIPEGYSVSREKKERFSLILESASTNQTSMYLCASSPSGTENEKLFFGSGTQLSVL.

J is TRBJ2-1 and V is TRBV5-1; possibly TRBD1 for D (6 bases). Germline V gives CDR1 SGHRS, CDR2 YFSETQ. This CDR3 contains 13 residues. The ends were cut back, 0 bases at V and 7 bases at J, with 8 bases in the middle. CDR3 loop: CASSLGGLNEQFF. The CDR3 DNA sequence: TGCGCCAGCAGCTTGGGGGGGCTAAATGAGCAGTTCTTC. Drawing the rest from reference TRBV5-1 and TRBJ2-1, the complete variable domain is KAGVTQTPRYLIKTRGQQVTLSCSPISGHRSVSWYQQTPGQGLQFLFEYFSETQRNKGNFPGRFSGRQFSNSRSEMNVSTLELGDSALYLCASSLGGLNEQFFGPGTRLTVL.

In its sample, this clonotype was seen a few times. This sequence joins TRBV7-2 and TRBJ2-5; the D is unclear. This CDR3 is built from 15 residues. The V end was cut by 1 base, the J end by 4 bases, with 13 bases between. Looked up from germline, CDR1 is SGHTA and CDR2 is FQGNSA. Here the CDR3 reads CASSLVWSPAETQYF. The CDR3 DNA is TGTGCCAGCAGCTTAGTTTGGTCCCCGGCAGAGACCCAGTACTTC. Full variable domain (remainder filled in from reference TRBV7-2 and TRBJ2-5): GAGVSQSPSNKVTEKGKDVELRCDPISGHTALYWYRQSLGQGLEFLIYFQGNSAPDKSGLPSDRFSAERTGGSVSTLTIQRTQQEDSAVYLCASSLVWSPAETQYFGPGTRLLVL.

This clonotype was detected ten times or more. This chain links TRBV7-3 with TRBJ1-2; a possible D gene is TRBD1 (5 bases). Trimming cost V 1 base and J 8 bases, with 14 bases left between them. CDR3 size: 14 residues. The germline CDR1 and CDR2 sequences are SGHTA and FQGTGA. CDR3 region: CASSLSGGDLGYTF. The CDR3 DNA sequence: TGTGCCAGCAGCTTAAGTGGAGGGGACCTCGGCTACACCTTC.